Listed below are T cell receptor beta chains from one sample, sequenced in a study of T cells in Graves' hyperthyroidism and ophthalmopathy. One entry per CDR3 protein results from TCRdb running MiXCR on the multiplex PCR reads. Of fewer than 650,000 distinct CDR3 sequences in the sample, 12% to 15% were seen once. The sequencing sample was made of blood. The receptor source for this set is a woman aged 18-29 years with Graves' ophthalmopathy. Each CDR3 is given with its conserved first and last residue. A D gene is named only where the DNA matches it firmly. The listing skips clone size in some rows; elsewhere it reads once, few, many or a size class.

D gene,V gene,clone size,J gene,CDR3 DNA,CDR3 protein
.,TRBV24-1,.,TRBJ1-2,TGTGCCACCGAGTCGAATGGTCCGGTATATGGCTACACCTTC,CATESNGPVYGYTF
TRBD1,TRBV20-1,few,TRBJ1-5,TGCAGTGCTCATATCCGGGACAGGGGTGGGGGATTTAATCAGCCCCAGCATTTT,CSAHIRDRGGGFNQPQHF
TRBD2,TRBV7-2,many,TRBJ2-3,TGTGCCAGCAGCGCCGGGACTAGCCTCACAGATACGCAGTATTTT,CASSAGTSLTDTQYF
.,TRBV19,many,TRBJ1-1,TGTGCCAGTAGTATTACATTATTGGGGTTGCGCACTGAAGCTTTCTTT,CASSITLLGLRTEAFF
.,TRBV5-1,many,TRBJ1-2,TGCGCCAGCAGCTTGTTAGGGCAAGGTGGCTACACCTTC,CASSLLGQGGYTF
TRBD2,TRBV7-2,.,TRBJ2-3,TGTGCCAGCAGCTTAGAGGGACTAGCGGGAGTAGCGTCAGATACGCAGTATTTT,CASSLEGLAGVASDTQYF
TRBD2,TRBV7-2,few,TRBJ2-7,TGTGCCGGCAGCTTAGCGGGGGAGGCAGGGCCCTACGAGCAGTACTTC,CAGSLAGEAGPYEQYF
.,TRBV19,.,TRBJ2-4,TGTGCCAGTAGTTTCCAGGGCGCGGAGAACATTCAGTACTTC,CASSFQGAENIQYF
.,TRBV11-3,.,TRBJ1-2,TGCGCCAGCAGCCCCTGGGCACAGACGATGAACACTAATGGCTACACCTTC,CASSPWAQTMNTNGYTF
TRBD1,TRBV18,few,TRBJ1-1,TGTGCCAGCTCACCGCCTGGGACAGGGGCTGGACAAAACGAAGCTTTCTTT,CASSPPGTGAGQNEAFF
.,TRBV9,.,TRBJ2-6,TGTGCCAGCAGCGGACACTCTGGGGCCAACGTCCTGACTTTC,CASSGHSGANVLTF
TRBD1,TRBV7-8,.,TRBJ1-2,TGTGCCAGCAGATTAGTTCCAGTGGGACAGGGGTTGAACTATGGCTACACCTTC,CASRLVPVGQGLNYGYTF
.,TRBV19,many,TRBJ1-1,TGTGCCAGCAAACGGGACTCTATGAACACTGAAGCTTTCTTT,CASKRDSMNTEAFF
TRBD1,TRBV7-2,many,TRBJ1-5,TGTGCCAGCAGCACCAGGGGGGCGGGGGAGCCCCAGCATTTT,CASSTRGAGEPQHF
TRBD2,TRBV5-6,.,TRBJ2-7,TGTGCCAGCAGCTTGGACGGACTAGCGGGAGTAACAGCCTACGAGCAGTACTTC,CASSLDGLAGVTAYEQYF
TRBD1,TRBV7-6,.,TRBJ2-4,TGTGCCAGCAGCTCCCCCACTCTAATGACAGGGGAGAGGGTAACCAAAAACATTCAGTACTTC,CASSSPTLMTGERVTKNIQYF
.,TRBV4-2,few,TRBJ2-7,TGTGCCAGCAGCCAACCATCTAGCTACGAGCAGTACTTC,CASSQPSSYEQYF
.,TRBV12-3/TRBV12-4,few,TRBJ1-1,TGTGCCAGCACCCCCCTAGATGGGACTGAAGCTTTCTTT,CASTPLDGTEAFF
.,TRBV28,many,TRBJ2-7,TGTGCCAGCAGTTTAGACGTCACGGGGCGGAAGTCCTACGAGCAGTACTTC,CASSLDVTGRKSYEQYF
.,TRBV28,many,TRBJ2-7,TGTGCCAGCAGCGGGGGGGACAGGGTTGAACTTAACGAGCAGTACTTC,CASSGGDRVELNEQYF
TRBD2,TRBV2,many,TRBJ2-1,TGTGCCAGCAGCAGGACTAGCGTCAATGAGCAGTTCTTC,CASSRTSVNEQFF
TRBD2,TRBV10-3,many,TRBJ2-7,TGTGCCATCAGTGATAGACACGTACTAGCGGGAACCTACGAGCAGTACTTC,CAISDRHVLAGTYEQYF
.,TRBV3-1,many,TRBJ2-3,TGTGCCAGCAGCCAAGAGACCCGGCCCGGGGGAAGCACAGATACGCAGTATTTT,CASSQETRPGGSTDTQYF
.,TRBV28,many,TRBJ2-7,TGTGCCAGCAGAGAGAGGTACGAGCAGTACTTC,CASRERYEQYF
.,TRBV19,few,TRBJ2-2,TGTGCCAGTAGTATAGATCCCCCAGGGTTGAGCACCGGGGAGCTGTTTTTT,CASSIDPPGLSTGELFF